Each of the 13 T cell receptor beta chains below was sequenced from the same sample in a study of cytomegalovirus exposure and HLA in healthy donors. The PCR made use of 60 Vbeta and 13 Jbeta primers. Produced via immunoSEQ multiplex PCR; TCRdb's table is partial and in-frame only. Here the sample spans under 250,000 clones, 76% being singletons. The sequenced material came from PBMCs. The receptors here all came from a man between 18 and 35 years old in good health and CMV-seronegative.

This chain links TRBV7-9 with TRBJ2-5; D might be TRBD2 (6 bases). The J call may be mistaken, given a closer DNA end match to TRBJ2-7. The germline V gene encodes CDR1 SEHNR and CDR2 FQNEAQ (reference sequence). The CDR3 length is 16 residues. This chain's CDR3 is CASSPRGGLMSYEQYF. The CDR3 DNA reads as TGTGCCAGCAGCCCGCGGGGCGGATTAATGTCCTACGAGCAGTACTTC.

CDR3 DNA sequence: TGTGCCAGCAGCTTAGTCCCTAGCGGTAACTACGAGCAGTACTTC. Encoded protein: CASSLVPSGNYEQYF. The chain uses TRBV11-2 and TRBJ2-7; 7 nucleotides match TRBD2. V was clipped by 1 base and J by 3 bases; unmatched bases: 6. CDR3 length equals 15 residues. Per the germline V gene, CDR1 is SGHAT and CDR2 is FQNNGV.

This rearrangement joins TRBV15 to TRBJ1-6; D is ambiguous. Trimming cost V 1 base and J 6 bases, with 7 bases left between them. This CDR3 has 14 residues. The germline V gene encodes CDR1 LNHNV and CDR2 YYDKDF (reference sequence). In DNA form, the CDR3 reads TGTGCCACCAGCAGAGCGCAGTCTAATTCACCCCTCCACTTT. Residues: CATSRAQSNSPLHF.

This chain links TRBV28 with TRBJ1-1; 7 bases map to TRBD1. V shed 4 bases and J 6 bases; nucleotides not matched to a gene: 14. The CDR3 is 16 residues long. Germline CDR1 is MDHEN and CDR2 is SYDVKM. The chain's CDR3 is CASSSTGDSLDAEAFF. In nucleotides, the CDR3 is TGTGCCAGCAGTTCCACAGGGGACTCCTTGGACGCTGAAGCTTTCTTT.

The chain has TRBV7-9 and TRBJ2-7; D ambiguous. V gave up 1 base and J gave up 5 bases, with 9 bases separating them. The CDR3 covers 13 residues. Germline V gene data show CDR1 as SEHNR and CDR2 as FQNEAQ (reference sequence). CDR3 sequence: CASSLVQFHEQYF. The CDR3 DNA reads TGTGCCAGCAGCTTAGTACAGTTCCACGAGCAGTACTTC. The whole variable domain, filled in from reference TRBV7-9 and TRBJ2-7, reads DTGVSQNPRHKITKRGQNVTFRCDPISEHNRLYWYRQTLGQGPEFLTYFQNEAQLEKSRLLSDRFSAERPKGSFSTLEIQRTEQGDSAMYLCASSLVQFHEQYFGPGTRLTVT.

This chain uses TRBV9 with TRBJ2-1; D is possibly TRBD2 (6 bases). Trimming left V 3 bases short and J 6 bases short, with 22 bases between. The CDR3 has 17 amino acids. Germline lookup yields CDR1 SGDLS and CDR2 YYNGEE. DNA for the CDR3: TGTGCCAGCAGCGGGGGAGGACACTTCGGCTTGGCCAATGAGCAGTTCTTC. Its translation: CASSGGGHFGLANEQFF.

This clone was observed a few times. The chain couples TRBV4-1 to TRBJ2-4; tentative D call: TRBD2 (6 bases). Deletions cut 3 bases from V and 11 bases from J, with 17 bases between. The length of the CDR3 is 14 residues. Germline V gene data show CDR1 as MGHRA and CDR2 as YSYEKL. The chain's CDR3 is CASSQGDSRIVQYF. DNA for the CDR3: TGCGCCAGCAGCCAGGGGGACTCCCGTATAGTTCAGTACTTC.

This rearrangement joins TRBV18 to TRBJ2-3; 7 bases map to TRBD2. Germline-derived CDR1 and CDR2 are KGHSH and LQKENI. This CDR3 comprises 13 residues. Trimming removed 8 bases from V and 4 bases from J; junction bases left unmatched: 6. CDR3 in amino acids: CASASSGADTQYF. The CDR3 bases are TGTGCCAGCGCCTCTAGCGGCGCAGATACGCAGTATTTT. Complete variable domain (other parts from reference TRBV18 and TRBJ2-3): NAGVMQNPRHLVRRRGQEARLRCSPMKGHSHVYWYRQLPEEGLKFMVYLQKENIIDESGMPKERFSAEFPKEGPSILRIQQVVRGDSAAYFCASASSGADTQYFGPGTRLTVL.

The CDR3 loop is CASSVAGGDNEQFF. The CDR3 nucleotides read TGTGCCAGCAGCGTCGCGGGGGGGGACAATGAGCAGTTCTTC. The gene calls are TRBV9 and TRBJ2-1, with TRBD2 identical over 9 bases. The CDR3 length is 14 residues. The germline V gene has CDR1 SGDLS and CDR2 YYNGEE. The V and J ends lost 2 bases and 5 bases, in that order; junction bases with no gene match: 2.

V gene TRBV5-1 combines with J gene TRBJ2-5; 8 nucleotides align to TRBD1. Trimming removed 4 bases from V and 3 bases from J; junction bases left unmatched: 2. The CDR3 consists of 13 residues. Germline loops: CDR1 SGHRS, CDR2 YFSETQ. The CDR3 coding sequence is TGCGCCAGCAGCGTGACAGGGGAAGAGACCCAGTACTTC. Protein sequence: CASSVTGEETQYF. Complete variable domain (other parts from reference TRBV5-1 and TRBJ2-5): KAGVTQTPRYLIKTRGQQVTLSCSPISGHRSVSWYQQTPGQGLQFLFEYFSETQRNKGNFPGRFSGRQFSNSRSEMNVSTLELGDSALYLCASSVTGEETQYFGPGTRLLVL.

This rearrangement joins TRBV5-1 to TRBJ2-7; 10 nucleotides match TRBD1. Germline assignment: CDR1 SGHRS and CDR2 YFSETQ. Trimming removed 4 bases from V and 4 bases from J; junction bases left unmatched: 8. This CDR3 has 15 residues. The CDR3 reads CASSPGQGGGYEQYF. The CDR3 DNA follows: TGCGCCAGCAGCCCAGGACAGGGGGGCGGATACGAGCAGTACTTC.

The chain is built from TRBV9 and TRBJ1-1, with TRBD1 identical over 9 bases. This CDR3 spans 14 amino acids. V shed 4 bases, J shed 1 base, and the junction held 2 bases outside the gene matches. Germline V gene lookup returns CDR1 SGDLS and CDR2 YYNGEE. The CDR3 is CASSKGQGNTEAFF. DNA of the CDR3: TGTGCCAGCAGCAAGGGACAGGGGAACACTGAAGCTTTCTTT.

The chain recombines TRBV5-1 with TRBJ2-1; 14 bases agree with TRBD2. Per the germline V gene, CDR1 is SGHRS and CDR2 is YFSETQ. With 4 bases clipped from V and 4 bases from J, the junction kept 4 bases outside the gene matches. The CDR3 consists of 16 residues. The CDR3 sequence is CASSPWTSGGYNEQFF. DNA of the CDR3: TGCGCCAGCAGCCCCTGGACTAGCGGGGGGTACAATGAGCAGTTCTTC. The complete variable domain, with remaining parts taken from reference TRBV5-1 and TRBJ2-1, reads KAGVTQTPRYLIKTRGQQVTLSCSPISGHRSVSWYQQTPGQGLQFLFEYFSETQRNKGNFPGRFSGRQFSNSRSEMNVSTLELGDSALYLCASSPWTSGGYNEQFFGPGTRLTVL.